The source of this T cell receptor beta chain is a study of T cell clones after liver transplantation. Libraries were prepared by immunoSEQ multiplex PCR; TCRdb keeps only in-frame clonotypes and omits some of them. The sample comprises some 80,000 clones, nearly 85% of which are singletons, and roughly 0.44% rests with the top ten. The germline CDR1 and CDR2 sequences are MNHEY and SVGAGI. V was trimmed by 5 bases and J by 0 bases, leaving 14 bases between them. The CDR3 is made up of 15 amino acids. The clonotype originates from a human patient who received a liver transplant. Certain T cells may be donor cells from the graft. The rearrangement links TRBV6-5 to TRBJ2-7; D gene unclear. The specimen comprised CD4+ T cells from blood, sampled 46 months after liver transplant. The CDR3 sequence: CASSPDTGTSYEQYF. The CDR3 DNA sequence: TGTGCCAGCAGTCCCGATACGGGCACCTCCTACGAGCAGTACTTC.